One sample yielded the 31 T cell receptor beta chains listed below, sequenced in a study of spatial heterogeneity in lung cancer. TCRdb itself ran the 5' RACE reads through MiXCR, one entry per CDR3 protein. The table includes approximately 92,000 distinct CDR3 sequences, approximately 12% detected once. Time point: sample taken at primary tumor resection. The specimen was PBMCs, collected at surgery. These receptors were collected from a male donor with early-stage non-small cell lung cancer.

This clonotype showed up just a few times. J is TRBJ2-3 and V is TRBV5-5; D not resolved. Germline CDR1 reads SGHKS; CDR2 reads YYEKEE (reference sequence). The CDR3 is 16 amino acids. Trimming took 1 base from V and 0 from J, leaving 12 bases between them. The CDR3 loop reads CASSLFGGQSTDTQYF. CDR3 coding DNA: TGTGCCAGCAGCTTGTTCGGCGGTCAGAGCACAGATACGCAGTATTTT.

The J gene is TRBJ2-2, the V gene TRBV7-9; TRBD1 matches at 10 bases. From germline, CDR1 is SEHNR and CDR2 FQNEAQ (reference sequence). The CDR3 sequence is 15 residues long. V was clipped by 4 bases and J by 3 bases; unmatched bases: 2. This CDR3 is CASSSTGGHTGELFF. Here the CDR3 DNA reads TGTGCCAGCAGCTCGACAGGGGGCCACACCGGGGAGCTGTTTTTT.

This clonotype has more than one count but fewer than ten. V is TRBV6-5 and J is TRBJ2-1, with TRBD2 matching over 9 bases. J was trimmed by 8 bases and V by 6 bases; bases with no gene match: 11. The germline V gene has CDR1 MNHEY and CDR2 SVGAGI. This CDR3 is 15 amino acids long. CDR3 DNA sequence: TGTGCCAGCAGACCGCGGGGGGGCCTCGGAGATGAGCAGTTCTTC. This gives the protein CASRPRGGLGDEQFF.

This clonotype was picked up a small number of times. The chain is built from TRBV28 and TRBJ2-7, with a possible D match to TRBD2 (7 bases). V shed 11 bases and J shed 2 bases, with 16 bases lying between them. The germline gives CDR1 MDHEN, CDR2 SYDVKM. CDR3 length: 13 residues. The CDR3 spells CASSGGGTYEQYF. The CDR3 DNA reads TGTGCCTCTTCCGGCGGGGGCACCTACGAGCAGTACTTC.

The chain is built from TRBV9 and TRBJ1-2; 8 bases align to TRBD1. Trimming took 4 bases from V and 6 from J; bases not matched to a gene: 5. CDR3 length: 13 amino acids. Germline CDR1 SGDLS, CDR2 YYNGEE. The CDR3 reads CASSISGGDGYTF. CDR3 coding DNA: TGTGCCAGCAGCATATCAGGGGGCGATGGCTACACCTTC.

This clonotype was observed many times. V gene TRBV28 combines with J gene TRBJ2-6; perhaps TRBD1 as D (6 bases). Trimming pared 6 bases from V and 1 base from J, leaving 13 bases between. Looked up from germline, CDR1 is MDHEN and CDR2 is SYDVKM. The CDR3 extends over 16 amino acids. For the CDR3, the DNA is TGTGCCAGCAGGTGGACAGTCCCATCTGGGGCCAACGTCCTGACTTTC. Amino acids: CASRWTVPSGANVLTF.

The genes are TRBV5-1 and TRBJ2-3; 13 bases fit TRBD2. V lost 3 bases and J lost 1; bases outside the gene matches: 23. Germline lookup yields CDR1 SGHRS and CDR2 YFSETQ. This CDR3 is 23 amino acids long. CDR3 loop: CASSSQGRHGTSGARLGTDTQYF. CDR3 nucleotides: TGCGCCAGCAGCTCCCAAGGTCGTCATGGGACTAGCGGGGCTCGTCTTGGCACAGATACGCAGTATTTT.

The rearrangement links TRBV19 to TRBJ2-7, with 11 nucleotides matching TRBD2. V lost 6 bases, J lost 5 bases, and 6 bases stayed unmatched. This CDR3 spans 14 amino acids. Per the germline V gene, CDR1 is LNHDA and CDR2 is SQIVND (reference sequence). The CDR3: CASSRSGGAHEQYF. CDR3 in DNA: TGTGCCAGTAGCCGTAGCGGGGGGGCCCACGAGCAGTACTTC.

CDR3 nucleotide sequence: TGTGCCACCGCCCCCGGGACAGGGGCGAATGAAAAACTGTTTTTT. This codes for CATAPGTGANEKLFF. The rearrangement uses TRBV10-3 and TRBJ1-4, with 10 bases that match TRBD1. Germline CDR1 reads ENHRY; CDR2 reads SYGVKD. Trimming at V came to 10 bases and at J to 5 bases, leaving 10 bases not matched to a gene. The CDR3 is 15 residues long.

V usage is TRBV7-9 and J usage is TRBJ2-2, with 7 bases that match TRBD1. CDR1 and CDR2 from the germline V gene are SEHNR and FQNEAQ (reference sequence). The CDR3 runs 15 residues. The V segment lost 2 bases and the J segment 3 bases; nucleotides outside the gene matches: 3. This CDR3 reads CASSLSDRYTGELFF. CDR3 DNA: TGTGCCAGCAGCTTATCGGACAGGTACACCGGGGAGCTGTTTTTT.

This clonotype came up once. V and J are TRBV11-2 and TRBJ2-2, with D perhaps matching TRBD2 (6 bases). The V gene's germline CDR1 is SGHAT and CDR2 FQNNGV. This CDR3 has 15 amino acids. Between the trimmed V and J ends, which lost 6 bases and 4 bases, there was a span of 15 bases. The CDR3 here is CASRLAGRATGELFF. The CDR3 nucleotides read TGTGCCAGCAGACTGGCGGGGCGCGCCACCGGGGAGCTGTTTTTT.

The chain has TRBV2 and TRBJ1-4; a possible D gene is TRBD1 (5 bases). This CDR3 region has 14 residues. Between the trimmed V and J ends, which lost 7 bases and 0 bases, there was a span of 9 bases. CDR1 is SNHLY, CDR2 FYNNEI, per germline. The CDR3 nucleotides are TGTGCCAGCAAATCGACAGCAACTAATGAAAAACTGTTTTTT. Its translation: CASKSTATNEKLFF.

This clonotype came up a few times. The chain joins TRBV14 to TRBJ2-3; 9 bases are shared with TRBD2. The ends lost 3 bases at V and 0 bases at J; junction bases unmatched: 4. There are 16 residues in the CDR3. The germline CDR1 and CDR2 sequences are SGHDN and FVKESK. In nucleotides, the CDR3 is TGTGCCAGCAGCCATTGGACTAGCGAGAGCACAGATACGCAGTATTTT. The encoded protein is CASSHWTSESTDTQYF.

This clonotype was recorded many times. The rearrangement links TRBV14 to TRBJ2-5, with D maybe TRBD2 (5 bases). The germline gives CDR1 SGHDN, CDR2 FVKESK. Trimming took 4 bases from V and 7 from J, leaving 16 bases between them. There are 14 residues in the CDR3. CDR3 sequence reads: CASSPGVARGTQYF. In DNA form, the CDR3 reads TGTGCCAGCAGCCCCGGGGTAGCGCGAGGGACCCAGTACTTC.

This clonotype was seen more than once but under ten times. The V and J genes are TRBV11-2 and TRBJ2-3; TRBD2 matches at 14 bases. The CDR3 extends over 15 amino acids. The germline V gene encodes CDR1 SGHAT and CDR2 FQNNGV. Trimming at V came to 3 bases and at J to 4 bases, leaving 0 bases not matched to a gene. This CDR3 is CASSLGLAGADTQYF. CDR3 DNA sequence: TGTGCCAGCAGCTTGGGACTAGCGGGAGCAGATACGCAGTATTTT. The full variable domain, rest sourced from reference TRBV11-2 and TRBJ2-3, is EAGVAQSPRYKIIEKRQSVAFWCNPISGHATLYWYQQILGQGPKLLIQFQNNGVVDDSQLPKDRFSAERLKGVDSTLKIQPAKLEDSAVYLCASSLGLAGADTQYFGPGTRLTVL.

This clonotype was counted between two and nine times. This chain links TRBV20-1 with TRBJ1-3; unclear D gene. Germline loops: CDR1 DFQATT, CDR2 SNEGSKA (reference sequence). The ends were cut back, 0 bases at V and 4 bases at J, with 13 bases in the middle. CDR3 length: 15 amino acids. The CDR3 DNA reads TGCAGTGCTAGAGATGTAGGGAGTGGGGGAAACACCATATATTTT. It translates to CSARDVGSGGNTIYF.

There are a few counts of this clonotype. The CDR3 here is CASSRTVSEAFF. CDR3 DNA sequence: TGTGCCAGCAGCAGGACCGTCTCCGAAGCTTTCTTT. The genes are TRBV7-8 and TRBJ1-1; D gene ambiguous. The CDR3 spans 12 residues. Between the trimmed V and J ends, which lost 5 bases and 8 bases, there was a span of 12 bases. Germline V gene lookup returns CDR1 SGHVS and CDR2 FQNEAQ.

The CDR3: CASGTGSSYEQYF. In DNA form, the CDR3 reads TGTGCCAGCGGGACAGGAAGCTCCTACGAGCAGTACTTC. The V call is TRBV2, the J call TRBJ2-7; 8 bases are shared with TRBD1. This CDR3 spans 13 amino acids. Germline trimming cut 8 bases from V and 0 bases from J; bases unmatched to any gene: 3. CDR1 and CDR2 (germline): SNHLY, FYNNEI. The full variable domain, rest sourced from reference TRBV2 and TRBJ2-7, is EPEVTQTPSHQVTQMGQEVILRCVPISNHLYFYWYRQILGQKVEFLVSFYNNEISEKSEIFDDQFSVERPDGSNFTLKIRSTKLEDSAMYFCASGTGSSYEQYFGPGTRLTVT.

This clonotype occurred a few times. V and J are TRBV5-1 and TRBJ2-7; TRBD1 aligns across 8 bases. V shed 4 bases and J 7 bases; nucleotides not matched to a gene: 10. Germline loops: CDR1 SGHRS, CDR2 YFSETQ. The CDR3 sequence is 14 residues long. For the CDR3, the DNA is TGCGCCAGCAGCCCGGGACAGGTGCCCTCTGAGCAGTACTTC. The encoded protein is CASSPGQVPSEQYF. Supplemented by reference TRBV5-1 and TRBJ2-7, the full variable domain reads KAGVTQTPRYLIKTRGQQVTLSCSPISGHRSVSWYQQTPGQGLQFLFEYFSETQRNKGNFPGRFSGRQFSNSRSEMNVSTLELGDSALYLCASSPGQVPSEQYFGPGTRLTVT.

The sample holds many counts of this clonotype. The chain combines TRBV7-3 with TRBJ2-6; 7 bases are a match to TRBD1. The CDR3 has 15 residues. V gave up 5 bases and J gave up 4 bases; unmatched junction bases: 5. CDR1 and CDR2 (germline): SGHTA, FQGTGA. The DNA for the CDR3 is TGTGCCAGCAGCCTCGAGGGGGCCGGGGCCAACGTCCTGACTTTC. Translating it yields CASSLEGAGANVLTF.

This clonotype was observed a few times. The chain couples TRBV20-1 to TRBJ2-5; 8 bases agree with TRBD1. The V gene end was trimmed by 4 bases and the J gene end by 0 bases; junction bases not matched to a gene: 7. The CDR3 has 15 amino acids. CDR1 and CDR2 from the germline V gene are DFQATT and SNEGSKA (reference sequence). DNA for the CDR3: TGCAGTGCTATGAATTTACAGGGGGACCAAGAGACCCAGTACTTC. Protein product: CSAMNLQGDQETQYF.

This clonotype was observed many times. This chain links TRBV12-3 or TRBV12-4 with TRBJ2-4, with a weak D call TRBD1 (5 bases). Deletions cut 4 bases from V and 2 bases from J, with 12 bases between. This CDR3 spans 15 amino acids. CDR3 coding DNA: TGTGCCAGCAGTTCGGCGACAGTTACCAAAAACATTCAGTACTTC. Translating gives CASSSATVTKNIQYF.

This sequence joins TRBV28 and TRBJ2-3; D is perhaps TRBD1 (6 bases). CDR1 MDHEN and CDR2 SYDVKM come from the germline V gene. V was trimmed by 5 bases and J by 0 bases, leaving 12 bases between them. The CDR3 is 15 residues long. CDR3 region: CASSLIQGSTDTQYF. The CDR3 DNA reads TGTGCCAGCAGTCTAATACAGGGTAGCACAGATACGCAGTATTTT.

The table lists this clonotype with a few counts. J is TRBJ2-2 and V is TRBV5-1, with 9 nucleotides matching TRBD1. Germline assignment: CDR1 SGHRS and CDR2 YFSETQ. The CDR3 loop spans 15 amino acids. The V and J ends lost 0 bases and 7 bases, in that order; junction bases with no gene match: 4. The chain's CDR3 is CASSLEQGAVGELFF. CDR3 sequence (DNA): TGCGCCAGCAGCTTGGAACAGGGGGCCGTCGGGGAGCTGTTTTTT.

This clonotype has at least ten counts. J is TRBJ1-1 and V is TRBV27, with D unresolved. The germline V gene has CDR1 MNHEY and CDR2 SMNVEV (reference sequence). V shed 5 bases and J shed 5 bases, with 9 bases lying between them. This CDR3 comprises 12 residues. As DNA, the CDR3 is TGTGCCAGCAGTCGTCCGGGGACTGAAGCTTTCTTT. Translation gives CASSRPGTEAFF.

The chain combines TRBV19 with TRBJ2-6; no clear D. The CDR3 runs to 15 residues. From germline, CDR1 is LNHDA and CDR2 SQIVND (reference sequence). Trimming removed 4 bases at V and 3 bases at J, with 10 bases between. CDR3 nucleotides: TGTGCCAGTAGTAGTACAGCCAATGGGGCCAACGTCCTGACTTTC. Encoded protein: CASSSTANGANVLTF.

This chain joins TRBV11-2 and TRBJ2-5, with TRBD2 identical over 13 bases. The CDR3 length is 23 residues. With V trimmed by 6 bases and J by 7 bases, 32 bases remained unmatched. CDR1 and CDR2 (germline): SGHAT, FQNNGV. CDR3: CASRSRMARGLAGESNVVGTQYF. CDR3 DNA: TGTGCCAGCAGGTCCCGAATGGCAAGAGGACTAGCGGGAGAGAGTAATGTCGTCGGGACCCAGTACTTC.

The CDR3 DNA sequence: TGTGCCAGCAGCTCGGACAGGGTCTTCACAGATACGCAGTATTTT. It specifies CASSSDRVFTDTQYF. This chain uses TRBV14 with TRBJ2-3; 8 positions match TRBD1. Trimming at V came to 5 bases and at J to 2 bases, leaving 6 bases not matched to a gene. The CDR3 has 15 amino acids. Germline V gene lookup returns CDR1 SGHDN and CDR2 FVKESK.

This clonotype has a handful of counts. The DNA of the CDR3 is TGTGCCAGCAGTGTACAGCCCGATCAGCCCCAGCATTTT. Translated, it gives CASSVQPDQPQHF. The V call is TRBV2, the J call TRBJ1-5; the D is unclear. The CDR3 has 13 amino acids. The ends were cut back, 4 bases at V and 5 bases at J, with 9 bases in the middle. The germline V gene encodes CDR1 SNHLY and CDR2 FYNNEI.

This clonotype was observed a single time. V gene TRBV5-1 combines with J gene TRBJ2-2, with 9 bases fitting TRBD1. Unmatched junction bases numbered 6, after V lost 4 bases and J lost 5 bases. The CDR3 consists of 15 residues. Germline V gives CDR1 SGHRS, CDR2 YFSETQ. This CDR3 is CASSRQGDPTGELFF. The CDR3 bases are TGCGCCAGCAGCCGACAGGGGGACCCAACCGGGGAGCTGTTTTTT. Filled out from reference TRBV5-1 and TRBJ2-2, the complete variable domain reads KAGVTQTPRYLIKTRGQQVTLSCSPISGHRSVSWYQQTPGQGLQFLFEYFSETQRNKGNFPGRFSGRQFSNSRSEMNVSTLELGDSALYLCASSRQGDPTGELFFGEGSRLTVL.

This clonotype has only a few counts. The chain is built from TRBV7-2 and TRBJ1-1; D is unclear. The germline gives CDR1 SGHTA, CDR2 FQGNSA. V was clipped by 5 bases and J by 11 bases, with 12 bases between them. The CDR3 totals 11 residues. The CDR3, as DNA: TGTGCCAGCAGCGCGAAGGAAAAGGCTTTCTTT. It encodes CASSAKEKAFF.